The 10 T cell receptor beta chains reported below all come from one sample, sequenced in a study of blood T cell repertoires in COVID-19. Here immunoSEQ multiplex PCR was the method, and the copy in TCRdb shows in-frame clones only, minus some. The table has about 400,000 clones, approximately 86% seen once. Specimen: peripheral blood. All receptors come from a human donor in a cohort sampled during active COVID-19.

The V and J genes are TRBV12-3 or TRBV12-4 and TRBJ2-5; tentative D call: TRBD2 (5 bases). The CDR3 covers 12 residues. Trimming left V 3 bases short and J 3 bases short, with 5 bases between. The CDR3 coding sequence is TGTGCCAGCAGTTTGGGAGAAGAGACCCAGTACTTC. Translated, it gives CASSLGEETQYF.

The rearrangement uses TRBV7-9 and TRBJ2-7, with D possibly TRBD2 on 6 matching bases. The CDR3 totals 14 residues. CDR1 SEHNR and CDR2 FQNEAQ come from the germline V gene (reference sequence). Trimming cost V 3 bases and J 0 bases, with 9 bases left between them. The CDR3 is CASSLGGLSYEQYF. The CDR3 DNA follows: TGTGCCAGCAGCTTGGGGGGACTCTCCTACGAGCAGTACTTC.

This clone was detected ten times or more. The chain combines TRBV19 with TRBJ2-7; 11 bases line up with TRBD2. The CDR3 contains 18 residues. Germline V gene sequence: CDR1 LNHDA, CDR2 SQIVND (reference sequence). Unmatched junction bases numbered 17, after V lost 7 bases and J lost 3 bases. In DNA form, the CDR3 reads TGTGCCAGTAACCCGCAGGCCGGACTAGCGGGTCAGCTCTACGAGCAGTACTTC. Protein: CASNPQAGLAGQLYEQYF.

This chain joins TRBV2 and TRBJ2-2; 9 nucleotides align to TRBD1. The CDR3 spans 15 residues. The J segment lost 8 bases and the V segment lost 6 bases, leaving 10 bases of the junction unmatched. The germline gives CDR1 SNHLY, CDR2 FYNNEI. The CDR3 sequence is CASRPGTGLLGELFF. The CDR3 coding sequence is TGTGCCAGCAGACCGGGGACAGGGCTCTTAGGGGAGCTGTTTTTT.

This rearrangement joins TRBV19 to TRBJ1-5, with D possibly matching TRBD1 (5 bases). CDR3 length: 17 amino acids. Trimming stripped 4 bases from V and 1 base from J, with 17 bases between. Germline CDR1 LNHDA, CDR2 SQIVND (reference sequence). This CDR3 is CASSTPRGGESNQPQHF. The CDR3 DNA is TGTGCCAGTAGTACGCCTCGGGGCGGGGAGAGCAATCAGCCCCAGCATTTT.

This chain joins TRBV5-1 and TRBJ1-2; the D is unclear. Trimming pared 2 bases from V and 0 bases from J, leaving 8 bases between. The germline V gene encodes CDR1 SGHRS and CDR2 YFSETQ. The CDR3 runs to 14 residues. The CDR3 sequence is CASSLSWPNYGYTF. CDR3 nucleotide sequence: TGCGCCAGCAGCTTAAGTTGGCCTAACTATGGCTACACCTTC.

DNA for the CDR3: TGTGCCAGTAGTAAAGGACAGGGTATTTCAATAAGACAGCCCCAGCATTTT. Translation gives CASSKGQGISIRQPQHF. The chain links TRBV19 to TRBJ1-5, with TRBD1 identical over 8 bases. V was clipped by 4 bases and J by 7 bases; unmatched bases: 15. The CDR3 spans 17 residues. Looked up from germline, CDR1 is LNHDA and CDR2 is SQIVND (reference sequence).

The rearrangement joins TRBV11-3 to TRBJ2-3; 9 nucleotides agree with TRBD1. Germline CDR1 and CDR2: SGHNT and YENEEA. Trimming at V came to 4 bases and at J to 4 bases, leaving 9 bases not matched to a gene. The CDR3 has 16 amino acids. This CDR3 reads CASSSPLTGGADTQYF. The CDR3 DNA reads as TGTGCCAGCAGCTCCCCCCTGACAGGGGGGGCAGATACGCAGTATTTT.

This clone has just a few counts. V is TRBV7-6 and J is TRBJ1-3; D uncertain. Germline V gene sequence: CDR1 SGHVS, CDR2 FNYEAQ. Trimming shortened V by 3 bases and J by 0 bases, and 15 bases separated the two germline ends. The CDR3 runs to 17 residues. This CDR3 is CASSFGGGQSSGNTIYF. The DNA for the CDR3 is TGTGCCAGCAGCTTTGGCGGCGGGCAGAGCTCTGGAAACACCATATATTTT. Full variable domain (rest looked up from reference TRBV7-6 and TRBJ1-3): GAGVSQSPRYKVTKRGQDVALRCDPISGHVSLYWYRQALGQGPEFLTYFNYEAQQDKSGLPNDRFSAERPEGSISTLTIQRTEQRDSAMYRCASSFGGGQSSGNTIYFGEGSWLTVV.

CDR3: CASSGGTGGAWSNQPQHF. The CDR3 bases are TGTGCCAGCAGTGGGGGGACAGGGGGCGCTTGGAGCAATCAGCCCCAGCATTTT. V usage is TRBV2 and J usage is TRBJ1-5; TRBD1 matches at 12 bases. The CDR3 runs 18 residues. The V segment lost 4 bases and the J segment 1 base; nucleotides outside the gene matches: 8. The germline V gene encodes CDR1 SNHLY and CDR2 FYNNEI. Complete variable domain (other parts from reference TRBV2 and TRBJ1-5): EPEVTQTPSHQVTQMGQEVILRCVPISNHLYFYWYRQILGQKVEFLVSFYNNEISEKSEIFDDQFSVERPDGSNFTLKIRSTKLEDSAMYFCASSGGTGGAWSNQPQHFGDGTRLSIL.